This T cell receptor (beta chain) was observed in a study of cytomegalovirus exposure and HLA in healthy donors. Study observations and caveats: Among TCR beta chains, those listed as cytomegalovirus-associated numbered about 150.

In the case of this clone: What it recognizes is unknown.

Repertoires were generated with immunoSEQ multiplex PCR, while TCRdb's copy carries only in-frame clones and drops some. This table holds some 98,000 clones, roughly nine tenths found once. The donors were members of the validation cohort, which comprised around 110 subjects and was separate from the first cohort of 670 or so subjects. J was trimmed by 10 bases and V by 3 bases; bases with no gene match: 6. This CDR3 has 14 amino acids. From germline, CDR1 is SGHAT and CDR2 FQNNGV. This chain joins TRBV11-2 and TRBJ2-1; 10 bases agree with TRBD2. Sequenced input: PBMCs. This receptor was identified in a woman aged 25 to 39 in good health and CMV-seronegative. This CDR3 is CASSFFLAGAEQFF. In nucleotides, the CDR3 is TGTGCCAGCAGCTTTTTCCTAGCGGGAGCCGAGCAGTTCTTC.